This T cell receptor beta chain was sequenced during a study of post-analysis software for immune sequencing data. Unique-molecular-identifier-tagged TCR beta cDNA libraries were used. TCRdb reprocessed the PCR reads with MiXCR, giving one entry per CDR3 protein. The sample consists of about 760,000 distinct CDR3 sequences, roughly 27% of them appearing once. Germline V gene data show CDR1 as SGHTA and CDR2 as FQGNSA. Trimming removed 5 bases from V and 8 bases from J; junction bases left unmatched: 13. This CDR3 is built from 18 residues. As to this clonotype: Antigen: not known.

Study outcomes and limitations: The study found significantly lower normalized Chao1 diversity in multiple sclerosis patients than in controls. TRBV segments more frequent in patients than in controls numbered roughly 5 and included TRBV5-6, TRBV5-1 and TRBV20-1.

This receptor was taken from a girl between 10 and 17 years old with multiple sclerosis. V is TRBV7-2 and J is TRBJ2-1; TRBD2 aligns across 15 bases. Source material: blood. As DNA, the CDR3 is TGTGCCAGCAGCCCTCAAGGACTAGCGGGGGGGTCTGTGTATGAGCAGTTCTTC. Its translation is CASSPQGLAGGSVYEQFF.